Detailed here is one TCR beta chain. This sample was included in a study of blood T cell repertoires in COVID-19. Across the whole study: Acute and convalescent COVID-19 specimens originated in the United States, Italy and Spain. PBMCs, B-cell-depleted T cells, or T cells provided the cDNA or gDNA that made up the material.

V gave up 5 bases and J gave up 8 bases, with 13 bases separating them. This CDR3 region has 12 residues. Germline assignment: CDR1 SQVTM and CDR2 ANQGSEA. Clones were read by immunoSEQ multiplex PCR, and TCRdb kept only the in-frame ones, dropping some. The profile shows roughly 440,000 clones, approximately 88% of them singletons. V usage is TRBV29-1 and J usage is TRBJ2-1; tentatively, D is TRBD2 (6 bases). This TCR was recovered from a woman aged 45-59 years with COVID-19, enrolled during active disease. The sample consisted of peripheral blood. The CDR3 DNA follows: TGCAGCGTTACGGGGACGGGGGATGAGCAGTTCTTC. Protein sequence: CSVTGTGDEQFF.